A selection of T cell receptor beta chains follows, all from one sample in a study of blood T cell repertoires in COVID-19. The assay was immunoSEQ multiplex PCR, and TCRdb's table has in-frame clones only and misses some. The repertoire holds around 200,000 clones, with around 80% as singletons. Material: peripheral blood. These receptors came from a human donor in a cohort sampled during active COVID-19. CDR3s include the opening cysteine and the closing phenylalanine or tryptophan. A D gene is named only where the DNA matches it firmly. The listing skips clone size in some rows; elsewhere it reads once, few, many or a size class.

v_gene	d_gene	j_gene	abundance	CDR3aa	CDR3nt
TRBV9	TRBD1	TRBJ1-1	once	CASSVEGQGNTEAFF	TGTGCCAGCAGCGTAGAGGGACAGGGGAACACTGAAGCTTTCTTT
TRBV20-1	TRBD2	TRBJ2-7	-	CSASGVIEFSTSGGHEQYF	TGCAGTGCCAGTGGGGTTATCGAATTCTCGACTAGCGGGGGCCACGAGCAGTACTTC
TRBV2	-	TRBJ2-2	-	CASSDLGGWDTGELFF	TGTGCCAGCAGTGACCTTGGAGGATGGGACACCGGGGAGCTGTTTTTT
TRBV15	TRBD2	TRBJ2-1	-	CATSTLTSGGAHEQFF	TGTGCCACCAGCACCTTGACTAGCGGGGGGGCCCATGAGCAGTTCTTC
TRBV27	TRBD2	TRBJ2-1	-	CASSPGGGYNEQFF	TGTGCCAGCAGTCCGGGAGGCGGGTACAATGAGCAGTTCTTC
TRBV27	TRBD1	TRBJ1-4	-	CASSPGQPIEKLFF	TGTGCCAGCAGTCCGGGACAGCCTATTGAAAAACTGTTTTTT
TRBV9	-	TRBJ1-6	-	CASSETRGWENSPLHF	TGTGCCAGCAGCGAGACCCGGGGGTGGGAAAATTCACCCCTCCACTTT
TRBV3-1/TRBV3-2	-	TRBJ1-2	-	CASSHVRGSDNYGYTF	TGTGCCAGCAGCCATGTGAGGGGGTCGGATAACTATGGCTACACCTTC
TRBV4-2	-	TRBJ2-3	-	CASSPEPGSTDTQYF	TGTGCCAGCAGCCCCGAGCCGGGTAGCACAGATACGCAGTATTTT
TRBV6-2/TRBV6-3	-	TRBJ2-7	-	CASSYRPPRYEQYF	TGTGCCAGCAGTTATCGCCCCCCCCGGTACGAGCAGTACTTC
TRBV30	TRBD1	TRBJ1-4	-	CAWSVGTVNEKLFF	TGTGCCTGGAGTGTAGGGACAGTAAATGAAAAACTGTTTTTT
TRBV29-1	TRBD2	TRBJ2-2	-	CSVDPAGATGELFF	TGCAGCGTTGACCCAGCGGGGGCCACCGGGGAGCTGTTTTTT
TRBV6-5	-	TRBJ1-6	-	CASSYVGSSYNSPLHF	TGTGCCAGCAGTTACGTTGGGAGCTCCTATAATTCACCCCTCCACTTT
TRBV18	TRBD1	TRBJ1-4	-	CASSLGQGNPNEKLFF	TGTGCCAGCTCACTCGGACAGGGGAACCCTAATGAAAAACTGTTTTTT
TRBV4-2	TRBD1	TRBJ1-2	-	CASSPQDREYGYTF	TGTGCCAGCAGCCCACAGGACAGGGAATATGGCTACACCTTC
TRBV30	-	TRBJ1-4	-	CAWSLAAWEKLFF	TGTGCCTGGAGTTTGGCGGCGTGGGAAAAACTGTTTTTT
TRBV11-2	TRBD2	TRBJ2-7	-	CASSPPSGVGQYF	TGTGCCAGCAGCCCCCCTAGCGGGGTAGGGCAGTACTTC
TRBV14	TRBD2	TRBJ2-2	-	CASSAKAGLSGELFF	TGTGCCAGCAGCGCGAAAGCGGGGCTGTCCGGGGAGCTGTTTTTT
TRBV4-1	TRBD2	TRBJ2-1	-	CASSQRRSGGVSVDEQFF	TGCGCCAGCAGCCAACGCAGGAGCGGGGGGGTGTCGGTGGATGAGCAGTTCTTC
TRBV4-1	TRBD2	TRBJ2-5	-	CASSQIRRGGHERDETQYF	TGCGCCAGCAGCCAAATCCGGCGGGGGGGCCACGAACGTGATGAGACCCAGTACTTC
TRBV6-5	-	TRBJ1-5	once	CASSYRYSNQPQHF	TGTGCCAGCAGTTACCGGTATAGCAATCAGCCCCAGCATTTT
TRBV7-3	-	TRBJ2-1	-	CASSPDSYSYNEQFF	TGTGCCAGCAGCCCCGACTCTTACTCCTACAATGAGCAGTTCTTC
TRBV9	TRBD1	TRBJ1-4	-	CASSVEDRADEKLFF	TGTGCCAGCAGCGTAGAGGACAGGGCGGATGAAAAACTGTTTTTT
TRBV3-1/TRBV3-2	-	TRBJ1-5	-	CASSQGGGGNQPQHF	TGTGCCAGCAGCCAAGGAGGAGGGGGCAATCAGCCCCAGCATTTT
TRBV5-1	-	TRBJ1-1	-	CASSLFTGRNTEAFF	TGCGCCAGCAGCTTGTTCACAGGGCGAAACACTGAAGCTTTCTTT
TRBV9	-	TRBJ2-3	-	CASSVAPEPDTQYF	TGTGCCAGCAGCGTAGCCCCCGAGCCTGATACGCAGTATTTT
TRBV6-1	-	TRBJ1-3	-	CASSEVYSGNTIYF	TGTGCCAGCAGTGAAGTCTACTCTGGAAACACCATATATTTT
TRBV18	-	TRBJ1-2	-	CASSAGNYGYTF	TGTGCCAGCTCAGCAGGGAACTATGGCTACACCTTC
TRBV5-1	-	TRBJ2-7	few	CASSLTGITYEQYF	TGCGCCAGCAGCTTGACGGGTATCACCTACGAGCAGTACTTC
TRBV11-2	-	TRBJ2-3	-	CASSLVQGTTDTQYF	TGTGCCAGCAGCTTAGTTCAGGGGACCACAGATACGCAGTATTTT
TRBV12-3/TRBV12-4	-	TRBJ1-2	-	CASSYGRTPGYTF	TGTGCCAGCAGTTACGGTCGTACCCCTGGCTACACCTTC
TRBV5-1	-	TRBJ2-6	-	CASTSVSGANVLTF	TGCGCCAGCACGAGCGTCTCTGGGGCCAACGTCCTGACTTTC
TRBV15	-	TRBJ1-5	-	CATSRSGAHQPQHF	TGTGCCACCAGCAGATCAGGGGCCCATCAGCCCCAGCATTTT
TRBV4-1	-	TRBJ1-2	-	CASSQFLGQSYGYTF	TGCGCCAGCAGCCAGTTTCTCGGACAGTCCTATGGCTACACCTTC
TRBV4-1	TRBD1	TRBJ1-5	-	CASSQGPGTGNQPQHF	TGCGCCAGCAGCCAAGGCCCCGGGACAGGGAATCAGCCCCAGCATTTT
TRBV4-1	-	TRBJ2-2	-	CASSHVGLEVLTGELFF	TGCGCCAGCAGCCATGTGGGCCTCGAAGTATTGACCGGGGAGCTGTTTTTT
TRBV21-1	-	TRBJ1-4	-	CASIGTGTVIREKLFF	TGTGCCTCGATTGGGACAGGCACCGTTATTAGAGAAAAACTGTTTTTT
TRBV20-1	-	TRBJ2-7	-	CSAEGSYEQYF	TGCAGTGCAGAAGGGAGCTACGAGCAGTACTTC
TRBV18	TRBD2	TRBJ2-7	-	CASSLSGGSYEQYF	TGTGCCAGCTCACTCAGCGGGGGCTCCTACGAGCAGTACTTC
TRBV13	-	TRBJ2-7	-	CASSLGLSTGPPYEQYF	TGTGCCAGCAGCTTAGGCCTCTCTACAGGTCCCCCCTACGAGCAGTACTTC
TRBV7-6	-	TRBJ1-2	-	CASSFDSGYGYTF	TGTGCCAGCAGCTTCGACTCCGGTTATGGCTACACCTTC
TRBV3-1/TRBV3-2	-	TRBJ1-1	-	CASSQRGTEAFF	TGTGCCAGCAGCCAAAGGGGAACTGAAGCTTTCTTT
TRBV7-9	-	TRBJ2-7	many	CASSSRFPYEQYF	TGTGCCAGCAGCTCCCGGTTCCCTTACGAGCAGTACTTC
TRBV6-1	-	TRBJ1-5	-	CASSDVGPNQPQHF	TGTGCCAGCAGTGACGTGGGGCCAAATCAGCCCCAGCATTTT
TRBV30	TRBD1	TRBJ2-7	-	CAWSAQPTGVLYEQYF	TGTGCCTGGAGTGCCCAACCGACAGGGGTTCTCTACGAGCAGTACTTC
TRBV6-5	TRBD1	TRBJ1-2	-	CASSYTGQGAGGYTF	TGTGCCAGCAGTTACACGGGACAGGGGGCGGGTGGCTACACCTTC
TRBV4-1	-	TRBJ2-7	-	CASSPFSESNYEQYF	TGCGCCAGCAGCCCCTTTAGCGAAAGTAATTACGAGCAGTACTTC
TRBV18	TRBD2	TRBJ2-3	-	CASSPPGRGGRDTQYF	TGTGCCAGCTCACCACCGGGGCGGGGGGGCCGAGATACGCAGTATTTT
TRBV25-1	-	TRBJ2-7	-	CASQGGAGTSYEQYF	TGTGCCAGCCAAGGCGGGGCGGGGACCTCCTACGAGCAGTACTTC